This section outlines one T cell receptor (beta chain) sequence together with its context. An input of about 0.5 to 1 ug of RNA was subjected to reverse transcription using random hexamers. MiXCR, applied by TCRdb to the immunoSEQ multiplex PCR reads, yields one record per CDR3 protein. The data contain 170,000 or so distinct CDR3 sequences, about 95% of them seen just once; the ten biggest clones take up 0.16%. This CDR3 has 14 amino acids. CDR1 and CDR2 from the germline V gene are DFQATT and SNEGSKA (reference sequence). Trimming removed 7 bases from V and 4 bases from J, with 19 bases in between. The sample comes from a study of CD8 T cells in Susac syndrome. Both CD4+ and CD8+ T cells were negatively isolated, and TEMRA cells underwent FACS enrichment.

The V and J genes are TRBV20-1 and TRBJ2-5, with D maybe TRBD2 (6 bases). The sequence came from a human donor with multiple sclerosis. Source material: CD8+ T cells from PBMCs. CDR3 sequence: CSEMGLSAGETQYF. CDR3 sequence (DNA): TGCAGTGAAATGGGACTCTCAGCCGGAGAGACCCAGTACTTC.